The 8 T cell receptor beta chains presented below share a single source sample, sequenced in a study of T cell responses to AZD1222 COVID-19 vaccine. Profiling relied on immunoSEQ multiplex PCR, and the TCRdb table lists in-frame clones only, not all of them. The repertoire holds 95,000 or so clones, with about 88% as singletons. The specimen was peripheral blood, collected on day 0 of AZD1222 vaccination. Receptors were obtained from an adult in good health.

This clone came up a few times. This rearrangement joins TRBV4-3 to TRBJ2-3; TRBD2 aligns across 9 bases. The trim removed 0 bases at V and 2 bases at J, leaving 9 bases unmatched. The CDR3 contains 18 residues. Germline-derived CDR1 and CDR2 are LGHNA and YSLEER. The CDR3 DNA is TGCGCCAGCAGCCAAGATCGGTGGAGCGGGGGGCCCACAGATACGCAGTATTTT. Translated: CASSQDRWSGGPTDTQYF.

In this sample, this clone turned up once. The CDR3 sequence: CASSLLVDRGDFYSNQPQHF. The DNA for the CDR3 is TGTGCCAGCAGTTTATTGGTGGACAGGGGCGATTTTTATAGCAATCAGCCCCAGCATTTT. This rearrangement joins TRBV28 to TRBJ1-5, with TRBD1 matching 9 bases. CDR1 is MDHEN and CDR2 is SYDVKM in the germline V gene. This CDR3 region has 20 residues. With V trimmed by 1 base and J by 0 bases, 13 bases remained unmatched.

The V gene is TRBV30, the J gene TRBJ2-2; D perhaps matches TRBD2 (5 bases). The V gene lost 3 bases and the J gene lost 6 bases, with 5 bases spanning the gap. Germline V gives CDR1 GTSNPN, CDR2 SVGIG (reference sequence). This CDR3 region has 11 residues. This CDR3 is CAWRRAGELFF. Written as DNA, the CDR3 is TGTGCCTGGAGGAGGGCCGGGGAGCTGTTTTTT.

In this sample, this clone turned up a few times. In the same sample, other DNA sequences code for this CDR3. The rearrangement joins TRBV29-1 to TRBJ1-2; D not certain. V lost 3 bases to trimming and J lost 3 bases, with 2 bases between them. Germline V gives CDR1 SQVTM, CDR2 ANQGSEA. The CDR3 sequence is 10 residues long. The CDR3 here is CSVEDYGYTF. The CDR3 region has the DNA TGCAGCGTTGAGGACTATGGCTACACCTTC. Full variable domain (missing parts from reference TRBV29-1 and TRBJ1-2): SAVISQKPSRDICQRGTSLTIQCQVDSQVTMMFWYRQQPGQSLTLIATANQGSEATYESGFVIDKFPISRPNLTFSTLTVSNMSPEDSSIYLCSVEDYGYTFGSGTRLTVV.

The gene calls are TRBV19 and TRBJ2-7, with TRBD1 matching over 7 bases. Per germline, CDR1 LNHDA and CDR2 SQIVND (reference sequence). V shed 6 bases and J 3 bases; nucleotides not matched to a gene: 8. This CDR3 contains 14 residues. The DNA of the CDR3 is TGTGCCAGTAGCCCAAACAGGGGCCACTACGAGCAGTACTTC. Amino acids: CASSPNRGHYEQYF.

This chain connects TRBV5-1 to TRBJ1-1; D is unclear. V dropped 5 bases and J dropped 1 base, with 9 bases sitting between them. CDR1 is SGHRS and CDR2 is YFSETQ in the germline V gene. This CDR3 has 13 amino acids. The CDR3 loop reads CASRDTSNTEAFF. CDR3 DNA: TGCGCCAGCAGGGATACATCGAACACTGAAGCTTTCTTT.

This chain uses TRBV5-1 with TRBJ2-7; a possible D gene is TRBD2 (5 bases). This CDR3 contains 14 residues. Trimming cost V 2 bases and J 0 bases, with 9 bases left between them. Germline V gene lookup returns CDR1 SGHRS and CDR2 YFSETQ. For the CDR3, the DNA is TGCGCCAGCAGCTTCGGCGGGTCCTCCTACGAGCAGTACTTC. It codes for CASSFGGSSYEQYF.

The chain employs TRBV3-1 (or the pseudogene TRBV3-2) and TRBJ1-5; D unclear. CDR1 and CDR2 (germline): LGHDT, YNNKEL (reference sequence). This CDR3 spans 12 amino acids. Trimming cost V 0 bases and J 9 bases, with 6 bases left between them. CDR3 sequence reads: CASSQDAGPQHF. The CDR3, as DNA: TGTGCCAGCAGCCAAGATGCTGGGCCCCAGCATTTT.